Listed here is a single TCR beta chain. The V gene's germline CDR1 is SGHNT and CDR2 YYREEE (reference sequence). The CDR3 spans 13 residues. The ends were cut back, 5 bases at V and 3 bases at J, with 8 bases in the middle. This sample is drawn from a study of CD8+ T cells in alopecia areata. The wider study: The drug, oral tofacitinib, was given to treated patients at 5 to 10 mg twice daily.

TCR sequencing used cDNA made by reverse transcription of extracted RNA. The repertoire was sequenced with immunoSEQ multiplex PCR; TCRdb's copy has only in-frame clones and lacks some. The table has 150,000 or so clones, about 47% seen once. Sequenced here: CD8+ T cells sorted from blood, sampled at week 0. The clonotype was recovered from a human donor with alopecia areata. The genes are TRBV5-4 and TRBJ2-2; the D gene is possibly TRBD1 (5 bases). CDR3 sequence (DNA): TGTGCCAGCAGGGGGCAGTACACCGGGGAGCTGTTTTTT. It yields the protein CASRGQYTGELFF. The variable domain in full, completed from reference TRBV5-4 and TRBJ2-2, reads ETGVTQSPTHLIKTRGQQVTLRCSSQSGHNTVSWYQQALGQGPQFIFQYYREEENGRGNFPPRFSGLQFPNYSSELNVNALELDDSALYLCASRGQYTGELFFGEGSRLTVL.